The T cell receptor beta chain described here comes from a study of cytomegalovirus exposure and HLA in healthy donors. For the study at large: Unique TCRs from HLA-typed donors, some 85 million of them, were held in an early data release. Findings and limits, study-wide: Sequencing likely generated an artifact that appeared as a cluster of highly shared sequence variants. Cytomegalovirus-associated TCR beta chains were listed, numbering some 170. TCR association rates varied by HLA locus in a later analysis, with DRB1 highest and HLA-C lowest.

Comment on this clone: Its antigen is still unknown.

The CDR3 sequence is 17 residues long. Looked up from germline, CDR1 is SGHVS and CDR2 is FQNEAQ. After removal of 2 bases from V and 0 bases from J, the junction contained 8 bases not matched to a gene. A multiplex PCR was run with 60 Vbeta primers and 13 Jbeta primers. The assay was immunoSEQ multiplex PCR, and TCRdb's table has in-frame clones only and misses some. The repertoire holds 130,000 to 150,000 clones, with around 79% as singletons. The TCR was taken from a man in his forties or fifties in good health and CMV-seropositive. What was sequenced was PBMCs. The rearrangement joins TRBV7-8 to TRBJ2-3; TRBD2 aligns across 7 bases. Here the CDR3 DNA reads TGTGCCAGCAGCTTAACCCTTCTAGCGGATAGCACAGATACGCAGTATTTT. This translates into CASSLTLLADSTDTQYF.